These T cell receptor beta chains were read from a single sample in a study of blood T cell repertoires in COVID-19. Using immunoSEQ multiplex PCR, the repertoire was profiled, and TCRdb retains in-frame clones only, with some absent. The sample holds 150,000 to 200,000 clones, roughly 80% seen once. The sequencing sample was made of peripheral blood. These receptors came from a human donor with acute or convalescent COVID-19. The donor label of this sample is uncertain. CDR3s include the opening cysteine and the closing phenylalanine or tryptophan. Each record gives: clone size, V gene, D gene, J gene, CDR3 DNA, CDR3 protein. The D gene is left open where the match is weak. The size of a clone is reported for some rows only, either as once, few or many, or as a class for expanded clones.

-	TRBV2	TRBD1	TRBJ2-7	TGTGCCAGCAGTGGGGAGGGACAGGGGCTCCCGAAGTACTTC	CASSGEGQGLPKYF
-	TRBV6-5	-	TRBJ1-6	TGTGCCAGCAGTACCCAGGGCATTGGCTCACCCCTCCACTTT	CASSTQGIGSPLHF
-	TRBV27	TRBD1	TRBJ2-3	TGTGCCAGCAGTAGTAGACAGGGGGGAACAGATACGCAGTATTTT	CASSSRQGGTDTQYF
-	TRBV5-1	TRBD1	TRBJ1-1	TGCGCCAGCAGCCCCACGACAGGGGGCACTGAAGCTTTCTTT	CASSPTTGGTEAFF
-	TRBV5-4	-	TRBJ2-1	TGTGCCAGCAGCGCTGACAGTTTCTCCTACAATGAGCAGTTCTTC	CASSADSFSYNEQFF
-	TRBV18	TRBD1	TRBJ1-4	TGTGCCAGCTCACGCGACAGGGTCAATGAAAAACTGTTTTTT	CASSRDRVNEKLFF
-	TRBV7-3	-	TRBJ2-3	TGTGCCAGCAGCGGGGAGCCGACAGATACGCAGTATTTT	CASSGEPTDTQYF
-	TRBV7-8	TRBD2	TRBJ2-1	TGTGCCAGCAGCTCGGCTAGCGGGGGTGTGGGGGAGCAGTTCTTC	CASSSASGGVGEQFF
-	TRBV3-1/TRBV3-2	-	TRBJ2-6	TGTGCCAGCAGCCAAGATGTGGGGCTAGGGGCCAACGTCCTGACTTTC	CASSQDVGLGANVLTF
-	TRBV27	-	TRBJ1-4	TGTGCCAGCAGTTTATCCCGGACGCATTCTGGGGGGACTAATGAAAAACTGTTTTTT	CASSLSRTHSGGTNEKLFF
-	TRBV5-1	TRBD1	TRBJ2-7	TGCGCCAGCAGCTGGACAGGGGGCTTAGCTGACGAGCAGTACTTC	CASSWTGGLADEQYF
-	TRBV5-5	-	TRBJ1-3	TGTGCCAGCAGCCCTGATGGGCAAATACTCTCTGGAAACACCATATATTTT	CASSPDGQILSGNTIYF
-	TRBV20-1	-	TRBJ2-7	TGCAGTGCTACTGACAGATTCGAGCAGTACTTC	CSATDRFEQYF
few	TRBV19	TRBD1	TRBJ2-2	TGTGCCAGTAGTAAGGGGGCGCGGGCCGGGGAGCTGTTTTTT	CASSKGARAGELFF
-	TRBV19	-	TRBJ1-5	TGTGCCAGTAGGCGGACAAACTGGAGCAATCAGCCCCAGCATTTT	CASRRTNWSNQPQHF
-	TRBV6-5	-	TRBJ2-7	TGTGCCAGCACCGGGGGAATCCTACTGACCTACGAGCAGTACTTC	CASTGGILLTYEQYF
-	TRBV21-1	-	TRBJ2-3	TGTGCCAGCAGCCCTCGGGACAGGAGCACAGATACGCAGTATTTT	CASSPRDRSTDTQYF
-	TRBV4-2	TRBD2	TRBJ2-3	TGTGCCAGCAGCCCAAGGGTAGCGGGGAATTCAGATACGCAGTATTTT	CASSPRVAGNSDTQYF
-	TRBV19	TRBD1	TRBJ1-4	TGTGCCAGTAGTATATCCGGGGACAGCGGCGAAAAACTGTTTTTT	CASSISGDSGEKLFF
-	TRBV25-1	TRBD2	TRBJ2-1	TGTGCCAGCAGTGCCAACCGACTAGCGGCTCAGGGTGAGCAGTTCTTC	CASSANRLAAQGEQFF
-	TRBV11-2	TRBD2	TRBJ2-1	TGTGCCAGCAGCTTACAGGGCGGGAGTGAGAGTAGTGAGCAGTTCTTC	CASSLQGGSESSEQFF
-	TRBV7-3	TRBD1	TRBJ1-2	TGTGCCAGCAGCTTAACAGGGGGGACAGGCCCTAACTATGGCTACACCTTC	CASSLTGGTGPNYGYTF
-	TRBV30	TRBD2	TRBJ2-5	TGTGCCTGGAGTGTAGTTCTAGCGGGGAGAGAGACCCAGTACTTC	CAWSVVLAGRETQYF
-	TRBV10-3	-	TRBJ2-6	TGTGCCATCAGCCAGGGTGGGGCCAACGTCCTGACTTTC	CAISQGGANVLTF
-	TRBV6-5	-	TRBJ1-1	TGTGCCAGCAAAGTGCAGCCAGGGGTGAACACTGAAGCTTTCTTT	CASKVQPGVNTEAFF
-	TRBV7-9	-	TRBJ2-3	TGTGCCAGCAGCCTCAAGGCGGGCTTTCGAGATACGCAGTATTTT	CASSLKAGFRDTQYF
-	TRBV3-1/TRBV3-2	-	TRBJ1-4	TGTGCCAGCAGCCAAGCCGGTTCGGGGGAAAAACTGTTTTTT	CASSQAGSGEKLFF
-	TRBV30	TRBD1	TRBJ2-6	TGTGCCCAGACAGGGGGGTCTGGGGCCAACGTCCTGACTTTC	CAQTGGSGANVLTF
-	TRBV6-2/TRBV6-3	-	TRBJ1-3	TGTGCCAGCAGTTACTATATGGGCAGGACTGGAAACACCATATATTTT	CASSYYMGRTGNTIYF
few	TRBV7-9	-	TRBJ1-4	TGTGCCAGCAGCCCCGACAGGCCCATGAATGAAAAACTGTTTTTT	CASSPDRPMNEKLFF
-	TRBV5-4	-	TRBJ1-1	TGTGCCAGCAGCTTGGGTATTACTGAAGCTTTCTTT	CASSLGITEAFF
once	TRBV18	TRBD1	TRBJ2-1	TGTGCCAGCTCACTGGACAGGGATCGGAATGAGCAGTTCTTC	CASSLDRDRNEQFF
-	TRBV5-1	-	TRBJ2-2	TGCGCCAGCAGCCCCCGGCCTCTTGACACACCCGGGGAGCTGTTTTTT	CASSPRPLDTPGELFF
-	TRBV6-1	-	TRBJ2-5	TGTGCCAGCAGTGAAGCGGGGCTAGCGGAGACCCAGTACTTC	CASSEAGLAETQYF
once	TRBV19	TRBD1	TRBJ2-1	TGTGCCAGTCCTGCCGGGACAGGGAACCCCAATGAGCAGTTCTTC	CASPAGTGNPNEQFF
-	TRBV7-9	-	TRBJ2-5	TGTGCCAGCAGCTTCGGGGAGACCCAGTACTTC	CASSFGETQYF
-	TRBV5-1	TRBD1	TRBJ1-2	TGCGCCAGCAGCTGGGGACAGTCAAATTCTAACTATGGCTACACCTTC	CASSWGQSNSNYGYTF
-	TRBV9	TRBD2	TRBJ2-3	TGTGCCAGCAGCGTAGAATGGGCGGGAGGGCTGTCCACAGATACGCAGTATTTT	CASSVEWAGGLSTDTQYF
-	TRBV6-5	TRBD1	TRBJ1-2	TGTGCCAGCAGGGCAGGGACAGGGGCCTATGGCTACACCTTC	CASRAGTGAYGYTF
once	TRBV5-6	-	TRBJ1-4	TGTGCCAGCAGCTTTCTTGCAACTAATGAAAAACTGTTTTTT	CASSFLATNEKLFF
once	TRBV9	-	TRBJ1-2	TGTGCCAGCAGCGTAGGTTCCGCAGGGGCGGCCTATGGCTACACCTTC	CASSVGSAGAAYGYTF
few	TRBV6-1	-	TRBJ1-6	TGTGCCAGCAGTGAAGCGAGGGAGGCACCCCTCCACTTT	CASSEAREAPLHF
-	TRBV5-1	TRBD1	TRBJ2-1	TGCGCCAGCAGCTTAAGGGACAGTCAATACAATGAGCAGTTCTTC	CASSLRDSQYNEQFF
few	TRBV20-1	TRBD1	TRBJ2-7	TGCAGTGCTAGTTCTCCCGGGACAGCCCAGAGGCAGTACTTC	CSASSPGTAQRQYF
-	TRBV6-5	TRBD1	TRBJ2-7	TGTGCCAGCAGACCGGACTGGGACAGGGCCTACGAGCAGTACTTC	CASRPDWDRAYEQYF